Below, 32 T cell receptor beta chains from the same sample are listed, as sequenced in a study of CD8+CD57+ T cells in acquired aplastic anemia. For CDR3 and TCR beta VDJ profiling, genomic DNA was the template used. TCRdb re-derived calls from the reads in MiXCR, one entry per CDR3 protein. The repertoire includes about 210,000 distinct CDR3 sequences, about a third of them detected once, and 1% to 1.3% sits in the top ten. Sequencing was done on a sample of sorted CD4+, CD8+, or CD8+CD57+ T cells (not recorded which) from PBMCs. The receptors were gathered from a human donor in good health, serving as a control.

About this clonotype: This may come from a read error, since a much larger clone is one base off. V is TRBV19 and J is TRBJ2-3, with D possibly called TRBD1 or TRBD2 (6 bases each). This CDR3 comprises 14 residues. V was shortened by 5 bases and J by 4 bases, with 13 bases between the two germline ends. Germline values: CDR1 LNHDA, CDR2 SQIVND (reference sequence). The CDR3 DNA is TGTGCCAGTAGTGTAGGGGGGCGGGCAGATACGCAGTATTTT. The encoded protein is CASSVGGRADTQYF.

This clonotype appeared many times. V gene TRBV29-1 combines with J gene TRBJ2-3; D may be TRBD1 (5 bases). This CDR3 is built from 14 residues. The germline V and J ends were trimmed by 7 bases and 2 bases, with 16 bases remaining between them. CDR1 is SQVTM and CDR2 is ANQGSEA in the germline V gene. The CDR3 nucleotides read TGCAGCGGAATTGGGGCGTTGTACACAGATACGCAGTATTTT. It specifies CSGIGALYTDTQYF.

There are a few counts of this clonotype. The conserved closing phenylalanine or tryptophan is absent in this CDR3, likely reflecting a read error. The rearrangement uses TRBV11-3 and TRBJ2-7; 8 nucleotides agree with TRBD2. The J segment lost 4 bases and the V segment lost 0 bases, leaving 2 bases of the junction unmatched. Germline CDR1 is SGHNT and CDR2 is YENEEA. The CDR3 sequence is 14 residues long. The CDR3 spells CASSLELAAYEQYL. CDR3 nucleotides: TGTGCCAGCAGCTTAGAACTAGCGGCGTACGAGCAGTACCTC.

Worth noting for this clonotype: An end of the junction does not agree with germline; a read error may underlie this. The V and J genes are TRBV2 and TRBJ2-1; the D gene is possibly TRBD2 (6 bases). This CDR3 has 15 residues. Germline assignment: CDR1 SNHLY and CDR2 FYNNEI. CDR3 protein: CASSELAGTYNEQFF. CDR3 nucleotides: TGTGCTAGCAGTGAGCTGGCGGGGACCTACAATGAGCAGTTCTTC.

The V gene is TRBV24-1, the J gene TRBJ1-2; weak D call: TRBD1 (6 bases). Germline values: CDR1 KGHDR, CDR2 SFDVKD. The V and J ends lost 0 bases and 3 bases respectively, with 10 bases between them. This CDR3 has 15 residues. CDR3 coding DNA: TGTGCCACCAGTGATTTGGGCAGGGGTGACTATGGCTACACCTTC. This gives the protein CATSDLGRGDYGYTF.

The chain employs TRBV5-1 and TRBJ2-1; 8 bases map to TRBD1. The CDR3 covers 16 residues. Germline trimming cut 0 bases from V and 7 bases from J; bases unmatched to any gene: 9. CDR1 and CDR2 from the germline V gene are SGHRS and YFSETQ. In nucleotides, the CDR3 is TGCGCCAGCAGCTTGGGAAGAAGGACAGGGACAAATGAGCAGTTCTTC. This translates into CASSLGRRTGTNEQFF.

This clonotype is termed medium-sized. The chain joins TRBV2 to TRBJ1-4, with TRBD1 matching 10 bases. This CDR3 has 15 residues. From germline, CDR1 is SNHLY and CDR2 FYNNEI. With V trimmed by 8 bases and J by 4 bases, 7 bases remained unmatched. CDR3 in DNA: TGTGCCAGCCGGGACAGGGGCTTTCTTAATGAAAAACTGTTTTTT. Translation gives CASRDRGFLNEKLFF.

In this sample, this clonotype turned up many times. V and J are TRBV20-1 and TRBJ2-7; a weak D match, TRBD2 (5 bases). Trimming took off 1 base at V and 3 bases at J, with 13 bases between the two ends. Per germline, CDR1 DFQATT and CDR2 SNEGSKA (reference sequence). This CDR3 region has 14 residues. CDR3 protein: CSARVRSRDYEQYF. In nucleotides, the CDR3 is TGCAGTGCTAGAGTAAGGTCCCGGGACTACGAGCAGTACTTC.

This clonotype was seen at least ten times. V is TRBV5-1 and J is TRBJ2-1, with 9 bases aligning to TRBD2. The junction had 5 bases not matched to a gene; V was cut back by 5 bases and J by 5 bases. This CDR3 is 14 amino acids long. Germline-derived CDR1 and CDR2 are SGHRS and YFSETQ. The CDR3 spells CASRLAGEDNEQFF. In nucleotides, the CDR3 is TGCGCCAGCAGATTAGCGGGGGAAGACAATGAGCAGTTCTTC.

This clonotype was recorded many times. The chain recombines TRBV10-1 with TRBJ2-3; possible D gene TRBD1, 6 bases. CDR3 length: 18 residues. Trimming took 2 bases from V and 3 from J, leaving 21 bases between them. CDR1 and CDR2 (germline): WNHNN, SYGVQD (reference sequence). The CDR3, as DNA: TGCGCCAGCAGTGAGGCACCCTCCCGGGACATTGAGACAGATACGCAGTATTTT. This gives the protein CASSEAPSRDIETDTQYF.

This clonotype was recorded at least ten times. The rearrangement uses TRBV2 and TRBJ1-1; 9 bases agree with TRBD1. The V segment lost 3 bases and the J segment 0 bases; nucleotides outside the gene matches: 5. CDR1 is SNHLY, CDR2 FYNNEI, per germline. There are 16 residues in the CDR3. The CDR3 coding sequence is TGTGCCAGCAGTGAGGCCGGGACAGGGCTGAACACTGAAGCTTTCTTT. Amino acids: CASSEAGTGLNTEAFF.

The chain couples TRBV20-1 to TRBJ2-7; a weak D match, TRBD1 (5 bases). The length of the CDR3 is 16 residues. Germline V CDR1 and CDR2: DFQATT, SNEGSKA (reference sequence). Trimming stripped 4 bases from V and 7 bases from J, with 26 bases between. CDR3 DNA: TGCAGTGCTACCTTTTATACAGGAACCGGGTTCGATGAGCAGTACTTC. This translates into CSATFYTGTGFDEQYF.

In regard to this clonotype: Given a much more abundant clone one base away, this may be a read error. The V call is TRBV2, the J call TRBJ2-3, with D maybe TRBD2 (5 bases). Trimming pared 6 bases from V and 8 bases from J, leaving 15 bases between. Germline CDR1 and CDR2: SNHLY and FYNNEI. This CDR3 is built from 13 residues. DNA for the CDR3: TGTGCCAGCAGGGAGGCGGTTCTGGGTACGCAGTATTTT. Its protein is CASREAVLGTQYF. Complete variable domain (other parts from reference TRBV2 and TRBJ2-3): EPEVTQTPSHQVTQMGQEVILRCVPISNHLYFYWYRQILGQKVEFLVSFYNNEISEKSEIFDDQFSVERPDGSNFTLKIRSTKLEDSAMYFCASREAVLGTQYFGPGTRLTVL.

The genes are TRBV5-1 and TRBJ1-1; 7 bases line up with TRBD1. Looked up from germline, CDR1 is SGHRS and CDR2 is YFSETQ. With 4 bases clipped from V and 1 base from J, the junction kept 10 bases outside the gene matches. The CDR3 has 16 residues. The CDR3 sequence is CASSRDRQGQNTEAFF. CDR3 in DNA: TGCGCCAGCAGCCGGGACCGACAGGGCCAGAACACTGAAGCTTTCTTT.

This clonotype was seen a handful of times. The rearrangement links TRBV2 to TRBJ2-3; D is undetermined. Trimming left V 3 bases short and J 11 bases short, with 18 bases between. The CDR3 sequence is 14 residues long. The germline V gene encodes CDR1 SNHLY and CDR2 FYNNEI. CDR3 sequence: CASSEILWVNEQYF. The CDR3 DNA follows: TGTGCCAGCAGTGAGATCCTCTGGGTGAATGAGCAGTATTTT.

At least ten counts were recorded for this clonotype. The CDR3 region is CAISPGTSGRPGANVLTF. The CDR3 region has the DNA TGTGCCATCAGTCCCGGGACTAGCGGGAGGCCTGGGGCCAACGTCCTGACTTTC. The chain has TRBV10-3 and TRBJ2-6; 15 nucleotides agree with TRBD2. Germline V lookup: CDR1 ENHRY, CDR2 SYGVKD. V was clipped by 5 bases and J by 2 bases; unmatched bases: 4. CDR3 length: 18 residues.

A note on this clonotype: A much larger clone is a single base away; this may be a read error. The chain has TRBV24-1 and TRBJ2-1, with 9 bases matching TRBD2. The CDR3 totals 16 residues. After removal of 4 bases from V and 2 bases from J, the junction contained 5 bases not matched to a gene. Germline CDR1 and CDR2: KGHDR and SFDVKD. The CDR3 loop is CATSDLSGSPYNEQFF. The CDR3 DNA sequence: TGTGCCACCAGTGACCTTAGCGGGAGCCCCTACAATGAGCAGTTCTTC.

This clonotype was recorded at least ten times. CDR3: CAISPTGVTGANVLTF. In nucleotides, the CDR3 is TGTGCCATCAGCCCGACAGGGGTAACCGGGGCCAACGTCCTGACTTTC. This chain uses TRBV10-3 with TRBJ2-6, with 8 nucleotides matching TRBD1. J was trimmed by 4 bases and V by 6 bases; bases with no gene match: 8. Germline V lookup: CDR1 ENHRY, CDR2 SYGVKD. The CDR3 sequence is 16 residues long.

The J gene is TRBJ1-2, the V gene TRBV15; 11 bases are shared with TRBD1. The CDR3 length is 16 residues. J lost 10 bases, V lost 0 bases, and 10 bases had no gene match. Germline CDR1 is LNHNV and CDR2 is YYDKDF (reference sequence). The CDR3 nucleotides read TGTGCCACCAGCAGAGATCGGGACAGGGGGATAAGAGCCTACACCTTC. Translation gives CATSRDRDRGIRAYTF.

About this clonotype itself: With a much larger clone just one base away, this may be a read error. The chain employs TRBV5-5 and TRBJ1-2; possibly TRBD1 for D (6 bases). CDR3 length: 15 residues. Germline-derived CDR1 and CDR2 are SGHKS and YYEKEE (reference sequence). The CDR3 DNA reads TGTGCCGGCAGCTCACTGCGGACAGCGGGATATGGCTACACCTTC. It translates to CAGSSLRTAGYGYTF.

Comments on this clonotype: The junction departs from the called germline gene at one end, perhaps through a read error. The chain employs TRBV19 and TRBJ2-7; D is undetermined. The CDR3 totals 12 residues. Looked up from germline, CDR1 is LNHDA and CDR2 is SQIVND (reference sequence). The CDR3 protein is CTSSFLGYEQYF. The CDR3 nucleotides read TGTACCAGTAGTTTCCTAGGTTACGAGCAGTACTTC.

There are many counts of this clonotype. V is TRBV19 and J is TRBJ2-5; D ambiguous. CDR1 is LNHDA, CDR2 SQIVND, per germline (reference sequence). V dropped 7 bases and J dropped 2 bases, with 14 bases sitting between them. The CDR3 spans 14 residues. Here the CDR3 reads CASMSLTGQETQYF. In DNA form, the CDR3 reads TGTGCCAGTATGTCCCTGACTGGTCAAGAGACCCAGTACTTC.

This clonotype was counted many times. The rearrangement uses TRBV5-1 and TRBJ1-1; D gene uncertain. V was cut by 0 bases and J by 5 bases, with 11 bases left in between. This CDR3 region has 14 residues. From germline, CDR1 is SGHRS and CDR2 YFSETQ. The CDR3 nucleotides read TGCGCCAGCAGCTTGGGAGACCAAGGGACTGAAGCTTTCTTT. Translation gives CASSLGDQGTEAFF.

This clonotype was counted between two and nine times. The V call is TRBV20-1, the J call TRBJ2-7, with D possibly matching TRBD1 (5 bases). Germline CDR1 and CDR2: DFQATT and SNEGSKA (reference sequence). The CDR3 consists of 14 residues. V shed 5 bases and J shed 6 bases, with 20 bases lying between them. CDR3 nucleotides: TGCAGTGCTGGTCTCGGTATGGGAAGGGGCGAGCAGTACTTC. Amino acid sequence: CSAGLGMGRGEQYF.

The chain uses TRBV24-1 and TRBJ1-4, with D perhaps TRBD1 (6 bases). Germline V gives CDR1 KGHDR, CDR2 SFDVKD. The CDR3 length is 15 residues. Trimming pared 8 bases from V and 1 base from J, leaving 13 bases between. The CDR3, as DNA: TGTGCCACCAACCCCCTACAGGGAACTAATGAAAAACTGTTTTTT. Translating gives CATNPLQGTNEKLFF.

Concerning this clonotype: At one end, the junction sequence differs from germline, possibly due to a read error. V usage is TRBV10-3 and J usage is TRBJ1-6, with D perhaps matching TRBD1 (6 bases). The CDR3 has 13 amino acids. Per the germline V gene, CDR1 is ENHRY and CDR2 is SYGVKD. The CDR3 reads CATSARGNSPLHF. The CDR3 DNA is TGTGCCACCAGTGCCAGGGGTAATTCACCCCTCCACTTT.

The chain carries TRBV11-2 and TRBJ2-7; a possible D gene is TRBD1 (6 bases). Germline loops: CDR1 SGHAT, CDR2 FQNNGV. Trimming pared 9 bases from V and 8 bases from J, leaving 23 bases between. The CDR3 is 14 residues long. In DNA, the CDR3 is TGTGCCAGTAGCACGAGGGGGTTAGGCGACAAGCAGTACTTC. Its translation: CASSTRGLGDKQYF. Full variable domain (remainder filled in from reference TRBV11-2 and TRBJ2-7): EAGVAQSPRYKIIEKRQSVAFWCNPISGHATLYWYQQILGQGPKLLIQFQNNGVVDDSQLPKDRFSAERLKGVDSTLKIQPAKLEDSAVYLCASSTRGLGDKQYFGPGTRLTVT.

This clonotype turned up a few times. The V call is TRBV5-1, the J call TRBJ2-6; D not certain. Trimming shortened V by 3 bases and J by 2 bases, and 21 bases separated the two germline ends. This CDR3 region has 19 residues. The germline gives CDR1 SGHRS, CDR2 YFSETQ. The CDR3 here is CASSSTFGITRTGANVLTF. CDR3 DNA sequence: TGCGCCAGCAGCTCAACGTTTGGTATTACCCGGACTGGGGCCAACGTCCTGACTTTC.

This clonotype was seen only a few times. The J gene is TRBJ1-4, the V gene TRBV11-1; 10 nucleotides align to TRBD1. This CDR3 region has 17 residues. V lost 3 bases to trimming and J lost 8 bases; unmatched junction nucleotides: 12. Germline V gene sequence: CDR1 SGHAT, CDR2 FQDESV (reference sequence). The CDR3 DNA is TGTGCCAGCAGCTTCCCGGGACAGGGGCCAACGAAGGAAAAACTGTTTTTT. It encodes CASSFPGQGPTKEKLFF.

The chain uses TRBV19 and TRBJ1-2, with D perhaps matching TRBD1 (6 bases). V gave up 6 bases and J gave up 5 bases, with 10 bases separating them. Germline CDR1 and CDR2: LNHDA and SQIVND (reference sequence). The CDR3 is 12 residues long. DNA for the CDR3: TGTGCCAGTAGGTCCAGGGGATATGGCTACACCTTC. Its protein is CASRSRGYGYTF.

This clonotype occurred many times. The CDR3 here is CASSPRGGEGYGYTF. The DNA of the CDR3 is TGTGCCAGCAGCCCCCGAGGGGGGGAGGGCTATGGCTACACCTTC. The rearrangement joins TRBV7-3 to TRBJ1-2; D possibly corresponds to TRBD1 (6 bases). Per the germline V gene, CDR1 is SGHTA and CDR2 is FQGTGA. V was cut by 5 bases and J by 4 bases, with 17 bases left in between. CDR3 length: 15 residues.

V is TRBV6-1 and J is TRBJ2-7; D is undetermined. Germline V CDR1 and CDR2: MNHNS, SASEGT. The CDR3 is 15 residues long. Trimming removed 6 bases from V and 0 bases from J, with 15 bases in between. CDR3 coding DNA: TGTGCCAGCAGCGCACGACTGGATAGCTCCTACGAGCAGTACTTC. Translated: CASSARLDSSYEQYF.